What follows are 8 T cell receptor beta chains derived from one specimen sequenced in a study of blood T cell repertoires in COVID-19 (TCRdb year 2020). The library was produced with the immunoSEQ multiplex PCR assay. Not all clones reach the TCRdb copy of this immuneACCESS table, which keeps in-frame sequences only. Checked studies attribute under half of the gap to unresolved V genes and leave the rest unexplained. In this sample the table shows about 160,000 clones, just over 90% of which occur a single time. Approximately 2.4% of the sample rests with the top ten. Sequencing was performed on peripheral blood. The receptors derive from a young man with acute or convalescent COVID-19.

The gene calls are TRBV3-1 (or the pseudogene TRBV3-2) and TRBJ2-5; 8 nucleotides match TRBD2. Germline CDR1 is LGHDT and CDR2 is YNNKEL (reference sequence). This CDR3 is built from 15 residues. The V gene end was trimmed by 2 bases and the J gene end by 2 bases; junction bases not matched to a gene: 4. CDR3 sequence reads: CASSQSSGIQETQYF. The CDR3 DNA reads as TGTGCCAGCAGCCAAAGTAGCGGGATACAAGAGACCCAGTACTTC.

This clone was observed a single time. V is TRBV24-1 and J is TRBJ2-1, with 11 bases identical to TRBD1. The J segment lost 8 bases and the V segment lost 5 bases, leaving 7 bases of the junction unmatched. CDR1 KGHDR and CDR2 SFDVKD come from the germline V gene. The CDR3 runs 15 residues. The DNA of the CDR3 is TGTGCCACCAGTGCCTCGGACAGGGGGCAGGATGAGCAGTTCTTC. It codes for CATSASDRGQDEQFF.

The rearrangement uses TRBV5-1 and TRBJ2-2, with 9 bases matching TRBD1. V dropped 3 bases and J dropped 7; count of bases not matched to a gene: 7. The V gene's germline CDR1 is SGHRS and CDR2 YFSETQ. The CDR3 is 15 amino acids. The CDR3 DNA reads as TGCGCCAGCAGCTCCACAGGGGGCTCGATCGGGGAGCTGTTTTTT. Protein sequence: CASSSTGGSIGELFF.

The V call is TRBV19, the J call TRBJ1-2; D may be TRBD1 (6 bases). In germline, CDR1 is LNHDA, CDR2 SQIVND (reference sequence). V was trimmed by 4 bases and J by 0 bases, leaving 12 bases between them. CDR3 size: 15 residues. The CDR3 bases are TGTGCCAGTAGTAGAAGTGACAGGCCTAACTATGGCTACACCTTC. Amino acid sequence: CASSRSDRPNYGYTF.

The rearrangement uses TRBV13 and TRBJ2-1; 9 nucleotides line up with TRBD1. The CDR3 length is 13 residues. In germline, CDR1 is PRHDT, CDR2 FYEKMQ (reference sequence). Trimming at V came to 8 bases and at J to 3 bases, leaving 2 bases not matched to a gene. For the CDR3, the DNA is TGTGCCAGCCGGGACAGGGACTACAATGAGCAGTTCTTC. It specifies CASRDRDYNEQFF.

This clone was picked up a small number of times. The chain recombines TRBV2 with TRBJ2-7; possible D gene TRBD2, 6 bases. The CDR3 spans 15 residues. Germline-derived CDR1 and CDR2 are SNHLY and FYNNEI. V was cut by 4 bases and J by 0 bases, with 13 bases left in between. CDR3 amino acids: CASSGQEGSSYEQYF. DNA for the CDR3: TGTGCCAGCAGTGGGCAGGAGGGATCCTCCTACGAGCAGTACTTC.

The chain employs TRBV7-9 and TRBJ1-3; D remains unclear. The V gene lost 3 bases and the J gene lost 0 bases, with 6 bases spanning the gap. The CDR3 totals 14 residues. Germline CDR1 reads SEHNR; CDR2 reads FQNEAQ (reference sequence). DNA of the CDR3: TGTGCCAGCAGCTTCATGAGCTCTGGAAACACCATATATTTT. Residues: CASSFMSSGNTIYF.

The chain has TRBV19 and TRBJ1-6, with unresolved D. The CDR3 has 17 residues. V lost 3 bases, J lost 9 bases, and 21 bases lay in between. The V gene's germline CDR1 is LNHDA and CDR2 SQIVND (reference sequence). The CDR3 loop is CASSIPRRAEAGSPLHF. CDR3 sequence (DNA): TGTGCCAGTAGTATTCCGAGGAGGGCAGAGGCCGGTTCACCCCTCCACTTT. The whole variable domain, remainder taken from reference TRBV19 and TRBJ1-6, is DGGITQSPKYLFRKEGQNVTLSCEQNLNHDAMYWYRQDPGQGLRLIYYSQIVNDFQKGDIAEGYSVSREKKESFPLTVTSAQKNPTAFYLCASSIPRRAEAGSPLHFGNGTRLTVT.